This TCR beta chain emerged from a study of T cell responses to AZD1222 COVID-19 vaccine. Study observations and caveats: Repertoires were obtained only post-peak T cell response. Distributed over spike, vaccine-associated CD4 TCRs predominated at 160-218 and 743-854. The study reported that nearly half of spike-specific TCRs target unmutated variant regions.

TCRdb's table, derived via immunoSEQ multiplex PCR, lists solely in-frame clones and lacks some. The sample holds around 190,000 clones, roughly 88% seen once. Germline assignment: CDR1 MNHEY and CDR2 SMNVEV (reference sequence). This CDR3 is built from 12 residues. Comments on this clone: As yet, its antigen is unknown. At one end, the junction sequence differs from germline, possibly due to a read error.

The sequence was collected from an adult in good health. The sequencing here drew on peripheral blood, taken on day 0 of AZD1222 vaccination. The V call is TRBV27, the J call TRBJ2-3; D unclear. The CDR3 coding sequence is TGTGCCAGCAGTTTATCAGGGCGACTCCTTCTCTTT. It codes for CASSLSGRLLLF.